The 17 T cell receptor beta chains below come from one sample, sequenced in a study of cytomegalovirus exposure and HLA in healthy donors. The primer mix had 60 Vbeta and 13 Jbeta primers. Repertoires were generated with immunoSEQ multiplex PCR, while TCRdb's copy carries only in-frame clones and drops some. This table has 130,000 or so clones, 50% to 80% appearing once. The sequencing input was PBMCs. Source of these receptors: a woman aged 35 to 49 in good health and CMV-seropositive.

The chain has TRBV5-5 and TRBJ2-5; 11 nucleotides match TRBD2. After removal of 6 bases from V and 1 base from J, the junction contained 8 bases not matched to a gene. The length of the CDR3 is 16 residues. Germline CDR1 SGHKS, CDR2 YYEKEE (reference sequence). CDR3 DNA sequence: TGTGCCAGCACAACTACCGGGACTAGCGGCCAAGAGACCCAGTACTTC. This translates into CASTTTGTSGQETQYF.

The chain couples TRBV18 to TRBJ2-5; tentatively, D is TRBD2 (5 bases). This CDR3 region has 13 residues. Germline V CDR1 and CDR2: KGHSH, LQKENI. V dropped 3 bases and J dropped 7 bases, with 12 bases sitting between them. The CDR3 nucleotides read TGTGCCAGCTCACCCCGGCCCGAGGGGACCCAGTACTTC. Its protein product is CASSPRPEGTQYF.

This clone has only a few counts. The rearrangement joins TRBV6-1 to TRBJ2-7, with a possible D match to TRBD2 (6 bases). Germline V gene lookup returns CDR1 MNHNS and CDR2 SASEGT. The germline V and J ends were trimmed by 7 bases and 4 bases, with 17 bases remaining between them. The CDR3 length is 14 residues. The CDR3 loop is CASTWDGRPYEQYF. The CDR3 nucleotides read TGTGCCAGCACCTGGGACGGGAGACCGTACGAGCAGTACTTC.

This clone appeared a few times. The V and J genes are TRBV6-6 and TRBJ2-1; D call uncertain. This CDR3 is 11 amino acids long. CDR1 is MNHNY, CDR2 SVGAGI, per germline (reference sequence). Trimming left V 7 bases short and J 6 bases short, with 7 bases between. For the CDR3, the DNA is TGTGCCAGCACCCTCTCCAATGAGCAGTTCTTC. This codes for CASTLSNEQFF.

This clone was observed a handful of times. The chain combines TRBV6-1 with TRBJ1-5; D gene uncertain. The V end lost 4 bases, the J end lost 5 bases, and 6 bases lay between the germline ends. This CDR3 comprises 12 residues. Germline-derived CDR1 and CDR2 are MNHNS and SASEGT. The DNA of the CDR3 is TGTGCCAGCAGTGTCCCGTATCAGCCCCAGCATTTT. This encodes CASSVPYQPQHF.

The V gene is TRBV9, the J gene TRBJ1-2, with no clear D. The CDR3 runs to 13 residues. V dropped 0 bases and J dropped 10 bases, with 13 bases sitting between them. Germline CDR1 and CDR2: SGDLS and YYNGEE. CDR3 nucleotide sequence: TGTGCCAGCAGCGTAGCCTCAACCGGGGACTACACCTTC. Its translation: CASSVASTGDYTF.

The V and J genes are TRBV5-4 and TRBJ2-7, with a possible D match to TRBD1 (6 bases). The CDR3 is made up of 14 amino acids. V shed 0 bases and J shed 1 base, with 8 bases lying between them. Germline V lookup: CDR1 SGHNT, CDR2 YYREEE (reference sequence). The CDR3 DNA sequence: TGTGCCAGCAGCTTGGACAGGGAGTCCTACGAGCAGTACTTC. Translating it yields CASSLDRESYEQYF.

This clone was recorded a few times. CDR3 DNA: TGTGCCTGGAGTGTAAGTGGGGGGGCAGATACGCAGTATTTT. Its protein is CAWSVSGGADTQYF. The chain couples TRBV30 to TRBJ2-3; 7 bases are a match to TRBD2. The junction had 4 bases not matched to a gene; V was cut back by 0 bases and J by 4 bases. Germline V lookup: CDR1 GTSNPN, CDR2 SVGIG (reference sequence). The CDR3 consists of 14 residues.

J is TRBJ2-4 and V is TRBV4-1, with TRBD1 matching over 8 bases. The CDR3 sequence is 16 residues long. V gave up 0 bases and J gave up 5 bases; unmatched junction bases: 6. Germline CDR1 is MGHRA and CDR2 is YSYEKL. CDR3 residues: CASSQEWTGIENIQYF. CDR3 sequence (DNA): TGCGCCAGCAGCCAAGAATGGACAGGGATCGAAAACATTCAGTACTTC.

The V call is TRBV5-1, the J call TRBJ2-7; TRBD1 matches at 8 bases. Trimming removed 2 bases from V and 0 bases from J; junction bases left unmatched: 7. Germline V gene data show CDR1 as SGHRS and CDR2 as YFSETQ. The CDR3 runs 16 residues. The CDR3 is CASSFLQGVASYEQYF. CDR3 bases: TGCGCCAGCAGCTTTTTACAGGGGGTGGCCTCCTACGAGCAGTACTTC.

The CDR3 loop is CASSLETGAAFF. Written as DNA, the CDR3 is TGTGCCAGCAGCTTAGAGACAGGGGCCGCTTTCTTT. The chain combines TRBV7-9 with TRBJ1-1; TRBD1 agrees at 8 bases. Germline V lookup: CDR1 SEHNR, CDR2 FQNEAQ (reference sequence). V trimming: 1 base; J trimming: 11 bases; junction bases outside the gene matches: 3. CDR3 length equals 12 residues.

This clone was seen only a few times. This chain connects TRBV6-1 to TRBJ2-7; 8 bases match TRBD2. J gave up 3 bases and V 3 bases, and 1 base lay outside the gene matches. Germline lookup yields CDR1 MNHNS and CDR2 SASEGT. CDR3 length: 13 amino acids. The CDR3 DNA reads TGTGCCAGCAGTGACGGGAGGGACTACGAGCAGTACTTC. Translation: CASSDGRDYEQYF.

This chain connects TRBV6-1 to TRBJ1-2, with 7 bases matching TRBD1. Germline loops: CDR1 MNHNS, CDR2 SASEGT. The V gene end was trimmed by 6 bases and the J gene end by 4 bases; junction bases not matched to a gene: 11. The CDR3 is made up of 15 amino acids. For the CDR3, the DNA is TGTGCCAGCAGGCCCCAACGGACAGGAGCCTATGGCTACACCTTC. Its protein product is CASRPQRTGAYGYTF.

The J gene is TRBJ2-1, the V gene TRBV5-4, with 14 bases fitting TRBD2. Germline assignment: CDR1 SGHNT and CDR2 YYREEE (reference sequence). The CDR3 spans 17 residues. The J segment lost 6 bases and the V segment lost 4 bases, leaving 9 bases of the junction unmatched. The DNA of the CDR3 is TGTGCCAGCAGCCGCGAAGGACTAGCGGGGGGTGCCAATGAGCAGTTCTTC. It codes for CASSREGLAGGANEQFF.

This chain connects TRBV19 to TRBJ1-3; tentative D call: TRBD1 (6 bases). The CDR3 consists of 18 residues. The germline V gene encodes CDR1 LNHDA and CDR2 SQIVND (reference sequence). Trimming took off 5 bases at V and 3 bases at J, with 23 bases between the two ends. The CDR3 reads CASSSSILLQGNGNTIYF. The CDR3 bases are TGTGCCAGTAGTTCCTCAATCCTCCTACAGGGTAATGGAAACACCATATATTTT.

This rearrangement joins TRBV6-1 to TRBJ1-5; no clear D. The CDR3 length is 14 residues. Trimming removed 7 bases from V and 5 bases from J, with 15 bases in between. CDR1 is MNHNS, CDR2 SASEGT, per germline. CDR3 residues: CASISGGPDQPQHF. Here the CDR3 DNA reads TGTGCCAGCATTTCGGGTGGTCCTGATCAGCCCCAGCATTTT.

This rearrangement joins TRBV7-9 to TRBJ2-5; D may be TRBD1 (5 bases). Germline V gene sequence: CDR1 SEHNR, CDR2 FQNEAQ (reference sequence). V lost 5 bases to trimming and J lost 7 bases, with 17 bases between them. CDR3 length: 14 residues. This chain's CDR3 is CASSDQGFSATQYF. The CDR3 DNA follows: TGTGCCAGCAGCGATCAGGGTTTTTCTGCGACCCAGTACTTC.